The subject of this entry is one T cell receptor (beta chain). The repertoire was sequenced with immunoSEQ multiplex PCR; TCRdb's copy has only in-frame clones and lacks some. The repertoire consists of over 90,000 clones, with around 94% occurring once and the leading ten covering about 0.89%. The CDR3 is 15 residues long. Losses at the gene ends were 5 bases for V and 7 bases for J; bases not matched to a gene: 11. Germline V CDR1 and CDR2: MDHEN, SYDVKM. The data originate from a study of T cell changes during pregnancy in multiple sclerosis. This TCR derives from a female donor with multiple sclerosis, enrolled in a pregnancy study. This sequence joins TRBV28 and TRBJ1-2; TRBD1 matches 9 bases. The sequences come from peripheral blood, collected after pregnancy. CDR3 region: CASSPFHRGQGGYTF. The CDR3 nucleotides read TGTGCCAGCAGTCCCTTTCACAGGGGGCAGGGTGGCTACACCTTC.